This entry describes one T cell receptor (beta chain). Its antigen target is currently unknown. No much larger clone exists at a distance of one base, and base qualities are not known. The sample is drawn from a study of blood T cell repertoires in COVID-19 (dated by TCRdb to 2018 to 2021). General notes on the study: Samples covering the acute and convalescent phases of COVID-19 were provided by collaborators in the United States, Italy and Spain. The material from the prospective study consisted of cDNA or gDNA derived from T cells, B-cell-depleted T cells, or PBMCs. HLA class I and class II types, where available, came from metadata supplied by the sample provider rather than from assay-based typing. The repertoires were released in a freely available public database meant as a resource for research on the immune response to SARS-CoV-2. The samples were drawn from the first 160 participants of the ongoing ImmuneRACE study and from over 950 subjects provided by 6 global collaborators. The sample metadata nearly always contained a de-identified subject ID, COVID-19 status, age in years and sex. The dataset comprised deeply sampled blood TCRbeta repertoires from subjects exposed to, actively infected with, or recovered from COVID-19. Study-wide conclusions, independent of this receptor: Clinical and demographic metadata were provided uncurated, with the amount varying by source and participant.

The immunoSEQ Assay, a bias-controlled multiplex PCR, was used to amplify TCRbeta CDR3 regions from genomic DNA. The authors' analysis ran thus. The number of nucleated cells in each sample was estimated by amplification of reference gene primers within the assay. Sequence reads were collapsed and filtered to measure the absolute abundance of every unique TCRbeta CDR3 rearrangement. For each sample, productive Simpson clonality was calculated by taking the square root of Simpson's diversity index across productive rearrangements. The source is immuneACCESS, and TCRdb retained only in-frame sequences with V and J called. Part of the clones is not carried over; for the studies checked, unresolved V genes explain less than half of this, and the remainder is unexplained. The V and J calls and clone size were taken over from that table, and D and trimming were inferred from the DNA. The sample data list about 380,000 clones, and about 88% of these were observed just once. 1.2% of the sample rests with the top ten.

Participants in the prospective study were aged roughly 18 to 89 years, lived in about two dozen United States geographic areas, and enrolled through a virtual design. Cohort assignment in the prospective study relied on participant-reported clinical history from a screening survey and a study questionnaire. Recovered participants in ImmuneRACE Cohort 3 were defined by two consecutive negative NP/OP PCR tests, clearance by a healthcare professional, or resolution of symptoms. In the prospective study, mobile phlebotomists collected whole blood, serum and a nasopharyngeal or oropharyngeal swab from each participant. Participants in the prospective study had the option to provide additional blood draws and questionnaires over a 2-month period. Before DNA extraction, prospective study blood samples were shipped either frozen or at room temperature. The CDR3 covers 14 residues, taking in both the cysteine and the phenylalanine. The retained sequence is limited to the CDR3, 42 bases, with the frame set at the first base. A distance of 12 bases separates the germline ends of V and J, which lose 4 bases and 2 bases respectively. From a lookup of the germline V gene, CDR1 and CDR2 are SGHDT and YYEEEE.

The V and J segments used are TRBV5-6 and TRBJ1-2; TRBD1 might be the D gene, on 6 matching bases. This receptor was obtained from a woman between 18 and 30 years old who had recovered from COVID-19. The sequencing input was PBMCs or T cells enriched from blood (not recorded which). The CDR3 protein: CASSLDRPNYGYTF. The DNA is TGTGCCAGCAGCCTCGACAGGCCGAACTATGGCTACACCTTC.